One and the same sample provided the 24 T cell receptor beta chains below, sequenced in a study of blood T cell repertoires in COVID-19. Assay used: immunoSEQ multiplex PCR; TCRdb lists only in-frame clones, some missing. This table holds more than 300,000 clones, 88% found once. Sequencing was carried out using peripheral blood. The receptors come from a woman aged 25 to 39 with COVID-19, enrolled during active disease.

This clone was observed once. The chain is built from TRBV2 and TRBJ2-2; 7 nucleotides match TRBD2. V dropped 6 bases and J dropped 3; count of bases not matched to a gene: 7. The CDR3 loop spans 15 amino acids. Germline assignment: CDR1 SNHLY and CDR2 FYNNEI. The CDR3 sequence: CASSGTTKYTGELFF. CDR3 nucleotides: TGTGCCAGCAGCGGGACTACTAAGTACACCGGGGAGCTGTTTTTT.

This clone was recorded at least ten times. The CDR3 is CASSLGLGEGRDEQFF. The CDR3 DNA follows: TGTGCCAGCAGCCTGGGACTAGGAGAGGGCAGGGATGAGCAGTTCTTC. The chain employs TRBV6-4 and TRBJ2-1, with 8 bases fitting TRBD2. J gave up 8 bases and V 6 bases, and 15 bases lay outside the gene matches. CDR1 MRHNA and CDR2 SNTAGT come from the germline V gene. CDR3 length: 16 residues.

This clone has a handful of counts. CDR3 DNA: TGTGCCAGCAGCCGAGGGGGGCAGGGGGACAATCAGCCCCAGCATTTT. It specifies CASSRGGQGDNQPQHF. The chain is built from TRBV9 and TRBJ1-5; the match to TRBD1 covers 7 bases. The V and J ends lost 4 bases and 3 bases, in that order; junction bases with no gene match: 10. The CDR3 is made up of 16 amino acids. Germline assignment: CDR1 SGDLS and CDR2 YYNGEE.

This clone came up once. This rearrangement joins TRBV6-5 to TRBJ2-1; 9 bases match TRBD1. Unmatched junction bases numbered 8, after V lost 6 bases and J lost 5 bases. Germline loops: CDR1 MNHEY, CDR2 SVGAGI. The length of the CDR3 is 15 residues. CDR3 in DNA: TGTGCCAGCAGCAGTCGGGACAGGGCACACAATGAGCAGTTCTTC. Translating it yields CASSSRDRAHNEQFF.

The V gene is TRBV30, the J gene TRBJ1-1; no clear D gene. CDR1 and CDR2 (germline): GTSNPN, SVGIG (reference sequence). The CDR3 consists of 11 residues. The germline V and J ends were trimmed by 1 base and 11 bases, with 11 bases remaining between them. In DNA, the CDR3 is TGTGCCTGGAGTGAGGGAGGGTACGCTTTCTTT. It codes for CAWSEGGYAFF. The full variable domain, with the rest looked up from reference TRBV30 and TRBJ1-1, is SQTIHQWPATLVQPVGSPLSLECTVEGTSNPNLYWYRQAAGRGLQLLFYSVGIGQISSEVPQNLSASRPQDRQFILSSKKLLLSDSGFYLCAWSEGGYAFFGQGTRLTVV.

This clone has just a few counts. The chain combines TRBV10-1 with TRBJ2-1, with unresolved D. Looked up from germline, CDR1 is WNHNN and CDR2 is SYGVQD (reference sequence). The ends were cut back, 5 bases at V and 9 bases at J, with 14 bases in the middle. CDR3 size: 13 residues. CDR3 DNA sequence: TGCGCCAGCAGTCCTAACGTATATAGTGAGCAGTTCTTC. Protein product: CASSPNVYSEQFF.

Here the CDR3 reads CAWGQGAGTEAFF. The CDR3 bases are TGTGCCTGGGGACAGGGGGCTGGCACTGAAGCTTTCTTT. The rearrangement uses TRBV30 and TRBJ1-1, with 11 nucleotides matching TRBD1. The germline V gene encodes CDR1 GTSNPN and CDR2 SVGIG (reference sequence). This CDR3 has 13 residues. The junction had 3 bases not matched to a gene; V was cut back by 5 bases and J by 4 bases.

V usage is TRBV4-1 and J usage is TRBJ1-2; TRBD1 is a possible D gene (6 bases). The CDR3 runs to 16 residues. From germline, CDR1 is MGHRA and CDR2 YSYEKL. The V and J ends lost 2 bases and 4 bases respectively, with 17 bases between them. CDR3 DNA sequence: TGCGCCAGCAGCCAACCCGTCAGGGGAGTTGGCTATGGCTACACCTTC. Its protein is CASSQPVRGVGYGYTF.

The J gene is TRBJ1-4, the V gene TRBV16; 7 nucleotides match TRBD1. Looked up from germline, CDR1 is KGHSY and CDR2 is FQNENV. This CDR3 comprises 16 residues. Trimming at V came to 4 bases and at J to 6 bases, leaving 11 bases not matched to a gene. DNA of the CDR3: TGTGCCAGCAGCCTTTCCCAGACAGGGCGTGATGAAAAACTGTTTTTT. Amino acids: CASSLSQTGRDEKLFF. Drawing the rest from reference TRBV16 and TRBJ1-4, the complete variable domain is GEEVAQTPKHLVRGEGQKAKLYCAPIKGHSYVFWYQQVLKNEFKFLISFQNENVFDETGMPKERFSAKCLPNSPCSLEIQATKLEDSAVYFCASSLSQTGRDEKLFFGSGTQLSVL.

CDR3 region: CASNFGGRHNQPQHF. The CDR3 DNA follows: TGTGCCAGTAATTTTGGGGGCAGACACAATCAGCCCCAGCATTTT. This chain uses TRBV19 with TRBJ1-5; tentatively, D is TRBD1 (6 bases). Germline V gene sequence: CDR1 LNHDA, CDR2 SQIVND (reference sequence). Trimming removed 7 bases at V and 3 bases at J, with 16 bases between. The CDR3 covers 15 residues. The full variable domain, in which reference TRBV19 and TRBJ1-5 provide the parts outside the CDR3, is DGGITQSPKYLFRKEGQNVTLSCEQNLNHDAMYWYRQDPGQGLRLIYYSQIVNDFQKGDIAEGYSVSREKKESFPLTVTSAQKNPTAFYLCASNFGGRHNQPQHFGDGTRLSIL.

In DNA form, the CDR3 reads TGTGCCAGCTCACCTGGACAGGGGGTTGAAGCTTTCTTT. Its protein product is CASSPGQGVEAFF. The rearrangement joins TRBV18 to TRBJ1-1, with TRBD1 identical over 10 bases. The germline V gene has CDR1 KGHSH and CDR2 LQKENI. V shed 3 bases and J 7 bases; nucleotides not matched to a gene: 2. The CDR3 totals 13 residues.

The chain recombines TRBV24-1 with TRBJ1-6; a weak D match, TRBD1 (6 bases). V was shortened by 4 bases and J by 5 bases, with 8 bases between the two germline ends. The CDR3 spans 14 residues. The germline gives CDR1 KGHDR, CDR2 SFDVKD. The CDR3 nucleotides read TGTGCCACCAGTGAGGGGGGGCATAATTCACCCCTCCACTTT. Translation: CATSEGGHNSPLHF.

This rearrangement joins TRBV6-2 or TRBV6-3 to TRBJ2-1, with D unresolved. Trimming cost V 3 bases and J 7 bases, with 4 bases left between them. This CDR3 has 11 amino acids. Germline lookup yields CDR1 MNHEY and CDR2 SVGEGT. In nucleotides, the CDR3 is TGTGCCAGCAGTTATCCAAATGAGCAGTTCTTC. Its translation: CASSYPNEQFF.

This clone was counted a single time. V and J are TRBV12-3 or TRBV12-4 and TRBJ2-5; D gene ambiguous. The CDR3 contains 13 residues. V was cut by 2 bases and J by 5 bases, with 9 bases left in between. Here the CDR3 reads CASSLSGGETQYF. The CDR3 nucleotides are TGTGCCAGCAGTTTATCAGGTGGGGAGACCCAGTACTTC.

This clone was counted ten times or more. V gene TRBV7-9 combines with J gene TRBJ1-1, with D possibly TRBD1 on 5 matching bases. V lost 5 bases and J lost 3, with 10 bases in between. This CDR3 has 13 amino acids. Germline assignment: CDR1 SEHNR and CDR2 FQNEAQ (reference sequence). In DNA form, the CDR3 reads TGTGCCAGCAGCAGAGACAGTTACACTGAAGCTTTCTTT. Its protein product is CASSRDSYTEAFF.

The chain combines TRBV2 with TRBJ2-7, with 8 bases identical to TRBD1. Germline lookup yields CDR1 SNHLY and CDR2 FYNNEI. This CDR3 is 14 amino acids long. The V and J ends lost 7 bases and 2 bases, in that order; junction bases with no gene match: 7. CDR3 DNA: TGTGCCAGCACCGATGGGACAGGTACCTACGAGCAGTACGTC. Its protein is CASTDGTGTYEQYV.

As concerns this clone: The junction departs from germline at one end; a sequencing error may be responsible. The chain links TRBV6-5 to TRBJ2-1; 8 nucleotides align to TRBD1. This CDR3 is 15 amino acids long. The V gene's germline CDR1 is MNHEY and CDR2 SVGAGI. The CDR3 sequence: CASSNSGTGGGEQFF. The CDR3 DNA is TGTGCCAGCAGTAACTCCGGGACAGGAGGGGGTGAGCAGTTCTTC.

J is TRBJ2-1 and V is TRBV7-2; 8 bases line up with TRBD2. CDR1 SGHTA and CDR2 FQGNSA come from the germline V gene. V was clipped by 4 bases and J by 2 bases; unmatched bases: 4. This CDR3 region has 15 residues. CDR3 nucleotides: TGTGCCAGCAGCTCAACTAGCGGCCCCTACAATGAGCAGTTCTTC. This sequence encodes CASSSTSGPYNEQFF.

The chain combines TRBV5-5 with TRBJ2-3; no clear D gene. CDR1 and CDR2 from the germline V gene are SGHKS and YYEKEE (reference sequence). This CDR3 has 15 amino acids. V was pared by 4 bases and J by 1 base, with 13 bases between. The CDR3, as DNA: TGTGCCAGCAGCGGCCGGCTAGTGGGCACAGATACGCAGTATTTT. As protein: CASSGRLVGTDTQYF. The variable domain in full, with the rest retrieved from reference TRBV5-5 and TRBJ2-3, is DAGVTQSPTHLIKTRGQQVTLRCSPISGHKSVSWYQQVLGQGPQFIFQYYEKEERGRGNFPDRFSARQFPNYSSELNVNALLLGDSALYLCASSGRLVGTDTQYFGPGTRLTVL.

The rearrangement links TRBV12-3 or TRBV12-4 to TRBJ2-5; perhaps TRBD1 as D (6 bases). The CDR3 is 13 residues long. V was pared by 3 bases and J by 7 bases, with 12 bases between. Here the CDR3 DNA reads TGTGCCAGCAGTTTTTCAGGGGTGGCGACCCAGTACTTC. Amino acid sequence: CASSFSGVATQYF.

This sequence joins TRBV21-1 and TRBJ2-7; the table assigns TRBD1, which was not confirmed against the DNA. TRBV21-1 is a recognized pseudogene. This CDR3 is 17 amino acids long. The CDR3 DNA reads TGTGCCAGCAGCAAAGGTCCCAAGACAGGGGGGCCGTACGAGCAGTACGTC. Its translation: CASSKGPKTGGPYEQYV.

DNA of the CDR3: TGTGCCAGCGGGGGACAGTATACCTATCAACGTAGAGCTTTCTTT. Translation: CASGGQYTYQRRAFF. This sequence joins TRBV2 and TRBJ1-1; 7 nucleotides line up with TRBD1. In germline, CDR1 is SNHLY, CDR2 FYNNEI. J was trimmed by 10 bases and V by 8 bases; bases with no gene match: 19. CDR3 length: 15 amino acids.

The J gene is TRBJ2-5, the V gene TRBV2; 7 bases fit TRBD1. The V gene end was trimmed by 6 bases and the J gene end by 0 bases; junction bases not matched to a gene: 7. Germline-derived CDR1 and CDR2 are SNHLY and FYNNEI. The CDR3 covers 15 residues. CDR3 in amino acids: CASRRTGEYQETQYF. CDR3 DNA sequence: TGTGCCAGCAGAAGGACAGGTGAATACCAAGAGACCCAGTACTTC.

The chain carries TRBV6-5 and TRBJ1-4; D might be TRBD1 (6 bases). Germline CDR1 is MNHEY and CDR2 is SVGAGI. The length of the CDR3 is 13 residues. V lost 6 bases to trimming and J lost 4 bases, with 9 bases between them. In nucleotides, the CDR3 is TGTGCCAGCAGCGGACAGATTAATGAAAAACTGTTTTTT. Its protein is CASSGQINEKLFF.